Listed below are T cell receptor beta chains from one sample, sequenced in a study of OX40 agonist ivuxolimab in advanced cancers. Assay used: immunoSEQ multiplex PCR; TCRdb lists only in-frame clones, some missing. The sample consists of some 100,000 clones, 75% to 90% of them appearing once. Material: CD4+ or CD8+ T cells sorted from blood, obtained in a trial of the OX40 agonist ivuxolimab. These receptors were collected from an adult with an advanced solid tumor such as melanoma, head and neck, liver or kidney cancer. Each CDR3 is given with its conserved first and last residue. The order of the fields is D gene, clone size, V gene, J gene, CDR3 DNA, CDR3 protein. D genes are given only for firm matches. Clone size is shown for a subset of rows, as once, few, many or a class of expanded clone.

d_call: TRBD2; clone_size: NA; v_call: TRBV5-1; j_call: TRBJ2-5; cdr3_nt: TGCGCCAGCAGTCGGGGGGAGGCCCGCATAGAGACCCAGTACTTC; cdr3_aa: CASSRGEARIETQYF
d_call: NA; clone_size: NA; v_call: TRBV7-6; j_call: TRBJ2-2; cdr3_nt: TGTGCCAGCAGCTTAGAGGTCCAGGACCTCAACACCGGGGAGCTGTTTTTT; cdr3_aa: CASSLEVQDLNTGELFF
d_call: TRBD2; clone_size: NA; v_call: TRBV29-1; j_call: TRBJ2-7; cdr3_nt: TGCAGCGCCTCCGGGACTAGCGATTACGAGCAGTACTTC; cdr3_aa: CSASGTSDYEQYF
d_call: NA; clone_size: NA; v_call: TRBV27; j_call: TRBJ1-2; cdr3_nt: TGTGCCAGCAGTCCCAACGGACAGAACTATGGCTACACCTTC; cdr3_aa: CASSPNGQNYGYTF
d_call: TRBD2; clone_size: NA; v_call: TRBV7-3; j_call: TRBJ2-3; cdr3_nt: TGTGCCAGCACCGGGACTAGCGTTCCAGATACGCAGTATTTT; cdr3_aa: CASTGTSVPDTQYF
d_call: NA; clone_size: NA; v_call: TRBV10-2; j_call: TRBJ2-3; cdr3_nt: TGCGCCAGCACCGTGGAGGTCGCAGATACGCAGTATTTT; cdr3_aa: CASTVEVADTQYF
d_call: NA; clone_size: NA; v_call: TRBV28; j_call: TRBJ1-6; cdr3_nt: TGTGCCAGCAGACCCGTCCAATCCGACTATAATTCACCCCTCCACTTT; cdr3_aa: CASRPVQSDYNSPLHF
d_call: NA; clone_size: NA; v_call: TRBV6-6; j_call: TRBJ2-7; cdr3_nt: TGTGCCAGCAGCATGGACAGAAGCTCCTACGAGCAGTACTTC; cdr3_aa: CASSMDRSSYEQYF
d_call: TRBD1; clone_size: NA; v_call: TRBV10-3; j_call: TRBJ2-7; cdr3_nt: TGTGCCACTTGGACAGGGGGTGCCTACGAGCAGTACTTC; cdr3_aa: CATWTGGAYEQYF
d_call: NA; clone_size: NA; v_call: TRBV7-9; j_call: TRBJ1-1; cdr3_nt: TGTGCCAGCAGCTTGGGACGGCGAATGAACACTGAAGCTTTCTTT; cdr3_aa: CASSLGRRMNTEAFF
d_call: TRBD2; clone_size: once; v_call: TRBV7-3; j_call: TRBJ2-1; cdr3_nt: TGTGCCAGCAGCACCCAGGGACTAGACAATGAGCAGTTCTTC; cdr3_aa: CASSTQGLDNEQFF
d_call: NA; clone_size: NA; v_call: TRBV7-3; j_call: TRBJ1-1; cdr3_nt: TGTGCCAGCAGCTTGGCGCCGAACACTGAAGCTTTCTTT; cdr3_aa: CASSLAPNTEAFF
d_call: TRBD1; clone_size: NA; v_call: TRBV15; j_call: TRBJ1-2; cdr3_nt: TGTGCCACCAGCAGAGGACAGGGGGCCCCCGATGGCTACACCTTC; cdr3_aa: CATSRGQGAPDGYTF
d_call: TRBD2; clone_size: NA; v_call: TRBV27; j_call: TRBJ2-2; cdr3_nt: TGTGCCAGCAGTGCACTAGCGGGAGGGGGCACCGGGGAGCTGTTTTTT; cdr3_aa: CASSALAGGGTGELFF
d_call: NA; clone_size: NA; v_call: TRBV13; j_call: TRBJ1-2; cdr3_nt: TGTGCCAGCAGCCCCACGAATGACGGCTACACCTTC; cdr3_aa: CASSPTNDGYTF
d_call: TRBD2; clone_size: NA; v_call: TRBV5-4; j_call: TRBJ2-5; cdr3_nt: TGTGCCAGCAGCCTCGGGACTAGCGGATCCTTACAAGAGACCCAGTACTTC; cdr3_aa: CASSLGTSGSLQETQYF
d_call: NA; clone_size: NA; v_call: TRBV4-1; j_call: TRBJ2-7; cdr3_nt: TGCGCCAGCAGCCACCCACCAGCGGGTCCGGAGCAGTACTTC; cdr3_aa: CASSHPPAGPEQYF
d_call: NA; clone_size: NA; v_call: TRBV7-2; j_call: TRBJ1-1; cdr3_nt: TGTGCCAGCAGCTTAGTACGGGGGCGTTTGACTGAAGCTTTCTTT; cdr3_aa: CASSLVRGRLTEAFF
d_call: NA; clone_size: few; v_call: TRBV5-1; j_call: TRBJ1-1; cdr3_nt: TGCGCCAGCAGCTCCCAAGGCACTGAAGCTTTCTTT; cdr3_aa: CASSSQGTEAFF
d_call: NA; clone_size: NA; v_call: TRBV28; j_call: TRBJ1-2; cdr3_nt: TGTGCCAGCAGTTTACAGGGAGAGAACTATGGCTACACCTTC; cdr3_aa: CASSLQGENYGYTF
d_call: NA; clone_size: NA; v_call: TRBV29-1; j_call: TRBJ1-1; cdr3_nt: TGCAGCGCCCTCATGGGACGTGAAGCTTTCTTT; cdr3_aa: CSALMGREAFF
d_call: NA; clone_size: NA; v_call: TRBV7-3; j_call: TRBJ2-5; cdr3_nt: TGTGCCAGCAGCCCCCTGGGAGGTCATGAGACCCAGTACTTC; cdr3_aa: CASSPLGGHETQYF
d_call: TRBD1; clone_size: NA; v_call: TRBV7-2; j_call: TRBJ1-2; cdr3_nt: TGTGCCAGCAGCTTAGCGGTGGGACAGGCTGATGGCTACACCTTC; cdr3_aa: CASSLAVGQADGYTF
d_call: NA; clone_size: once; v_call: TRBV6-5; j_call: TRBJ1-4; cdr3_nt: TGTGCCAGCAAAAGCCTTGCAACTAATGAAAAACTGTTTTTT; cdr3_aa: CASKSLATNEKLFF
d_call: TRBD2; clone_size: NA; v_call: TRBV5-8; j_call: TRBJ2-2; cdr3_nt: TGTGCCAGCAGCCCCGCCGGGACTAGCGGTTCCACCGGGGAGCTGTTTTTT; cdr3_aa: CASSPAGTSGSTGELFF
d_call: NA; clone_size: NA; v_call: TRBV7-2; j_call: TRBJ2-3; cdr3_nt: TGTGCCAGCAGCTTAGCGGGAATAAGCACAGATACGCAGTATTTT; cdr3_aa: CASSLAGISTDTQYF
d_call: TRBD2; clone_size: once; v_call: TRBV18; j_call: TRBJ2-1; cdr3_nt: TGTGCCAGCTCTACAGGACTAGCGGGTGAGCAGTTCTTC; cdr3_aa: CASSTGLAGEQFF
d_call: TRBD2; clone_size: NA; v_call: TRBV7-9; j_call: TRBJ2-7; cdr3_nt: TGTGCCAGCAGCTTATCCTGGGGTAGCGGGAGGTCTGCCTACGAGCAGTACTTC; cdr3_aa: CASSLSWGSGRSAYEQYF
d_call: NA; clone_size: NA; v_call: TRBV2; j_call: TRBJ2-5; cdr3_nt: TGTGCCGGGGGCCTTGTGCAGACCCAGTACTTC; cdr3_aa: CAGGLVQTQYF
d_call: TRBD1; clone_size: NA; v_call: TRBV4-2; j_call: TRBJ2-2; cdr3_nt: TGTGCCAGCAGCCAAGGGTCGGACAGGGGGACCGGGGAGCTGTTTTTT; cdr3_aa: CASSQGSDRGTGELFF
d_call: NA; clone_size: NA; v_call: TRBV30; j_call: TRBJ1-6; cdr3_nt: TGTGCCTGGATGGGCAGGGGACTCATAAATTCACCCCTCCACTTT; cdr3_aa: CAWMGRGLINSPLHF
d_call: NA; clone_size: NA; v_call: TRBV10-3; j_call: TRBJ2-4; cdr3_nt: TGTGCCATCAGTGAGGACCGGGTCAAAAACATTCAGTACTTC; cdr3_aa: CAISEDRVKNIQYF
d_call: NA; clone_size: NA; v_call: TRBV18; j_call: TRBJ2-1; cdr3_nt: TGTGCCAGCTCACCAAACTCCCCTGGGCAGTTCTTC; cdr3_aa: CASSPNSPGQFF
d_call: TRBD1; clone_size: NA; v_call: TRBV5-8; j_call: TRBJ1-2; cdr3_nt: TGTGCCAGCAGCTTGGACAGGGGAGGCTACACCTTC; cdr3_aa: CASSLDRGGYTF
d_call: NA; clone_size: NA; v_call: TRBV7-2; j_call: TRBJ2-3; cdr3_nt: TGTGCCAGCAGCCCCGGTGGCGATACGCAGTATTTT; cdr3_aa: CASSPGGDTQYF
d_call: TRBD1; clone_size: NA; v_call: TRBV18; j_call: TRBJ2-5; cdr3_nt: TGTGCCAGCTCACCCCCGGGACAGGGTGGAGAGACCCAGTACTTC; cdr3_aa: CASSPPGQGGETQYF
d_call: NA; clone_size: NA; v_call: TRBV4-1; j_call: TRBJ1-2; cdr3_nt: TGCGCCAGCAGCCAAGAGGTGGCACACAACTATGGCTACACCTTC; cdr3_aa: CASSQEVAHNYGYTF
d_call: NA; clone_size: NA; v_call: TRBV5-8; j_call: TRBJ1-5; cdr3_nt: TGTGCCAGCACCGGGGGTAGCAATCAGCCCCAGCATTTT; cdr3_aa: CASTGGSNQPQHF
d_call: NA; clone_size: once; v_call: TRBV25-1; j_call: TRBJ1-4; cdr3_nt: TGTGCCAGCAGTGAACAGGGCGCAACTAATGAAAAACTGTTTTTT; cdr3_aa: CASSEQGATNEKLFF
d_call: NA; clone_size: once; v_call: TRBV5-5; j_call: TRBJ2-7; cdr3_nt: TGTGCCAGCAGCACTCGAGACAGCACCTACGAGCAGTACTTC; cdr3_aa: CASSTRDSTYEQYF
d_call: TRBD1; clone_size: NA; v_call: TRBV4-2; j_call: TRBJ2-2; cdr3_nt: TGTGCCAGCAGCCAAGCAGGGGGGAACACCGGGGAGCTGTTTTTT; cdr3_aa: CASSQAGGNTGELFF
d_call: NA; clone_size: NA; v_call: TRBV7-3; j_call: TRBJ2-7; cdr3_nt: TGTGCCAGCAGCTTACTCCCCGGGAGAGACTACGAGCAGTACTTC; cdr3_aa: CASSLLPGRDYEQYF
d_call: TRBD2; clone_size: NA; v_call: TRBV7-6; j_call: TRBJ2-1; cdr3_nt: TGTGCCAGCAGCCCCCGGGGGGGGGCGGGGAATGAGCAGTTCTTC; cdr3_aa: CASSPRGGAGNEQFF
d_call: NA; clone_size: NA; v_call: TRBV10-1; j_call: TRBJ2-1; cdr3_nt: TGCGCCAGCAGTGAGTTAGTAGCGAGGGGTGAGCAGTTCTTC; cdr3_aa: CASSELVARGEQFF
d_call: NA; clone_size: once; v_call: TRBV5-4; j_call: TRBJ1-1; cdr3_nt: TGTGCCAGCAGCTTAGGGGACACTGAAGCTTTCTTT; cdr3_aa: CASSLGDTEAFF
d_call: NA; clone_size: few; v_call: TRBV28; j_call: TRBJ1-2; cdr3_nt: TGTGCCAGCAGTTTAAAAGGGGGCTATGGCTACACCTTC; cdr3_aa: CASSLKGGYGYTF
d_call: NA; clone_size: NA; v_call: TRBV19; j_call: TRBJ2-6; cdr3_nt: TGTGCCAGTAGCGGGGGCAACTCTGGGGCCAACGTCCTGACTTTC; cdr3_aa: CASSGGNSGANVLTF
d_call: NA; clone_size: NA; v_call: TRBV29-1; j_call: TRBJ1-2; cdr3_nt: TGCAGCGGGGGGGCAGCAAACTATGGCTACACCTTC; cdr3_aa: CSGGAANYGYTF